This TCR beta chain was identified in a study of OX40 agonist ivuxolimab in advanced cancers. Whole-study findings and limits: CD8+ T cells averaged more expanded clones than CD4+. Not determined was the antigen specificity of the expanded peripheral T cells.

The protocol was immunoSEQ multiplex PCR, while the TCRdb copy is restricted to in-frame clones and leaves out a portion. This repertoire shows about 65,000 clones, 91% found once; its top ten account for 1.5% to 2%. After removal of 4 bases from V and 4 bases from J, the junction contained 6 bases not matched to a gene. The CDR3 totals 15 residues. Germline V gives CDR1 SEHNR, CDR2 FQNEAQ (reference sequence). With autoimmune disease history or systemic immunosuppression, patients were excluded. In regard to this clone: Antigen: not known.

This TCR was sampled from an adult with an advanced solid tumor such as melanoma, head and neck, liver or kidney cancer. This specimen was CD4+ or CD8+ T cells sorted from blood, taken in a trial of the OX40 agonist ivuxolimab. This chain links TRBV7-9 with TRBJ2-1; 8 bases match TRBD2. The CDR3 DNA reads as TGTGCCAGCAGCTCCGGGACTAGGTCTTACAATGAGCAGTTCTTC. Protein sequence: CASSSGTRSYNEQFF.